The following is a TCR beta chain sequence with its context. The germline gives CDR1 SGDLS, CDR2 YYNGEE. The V end lost 4 bases, the J end lost 10 bases, and 17 bases lay between the germline ends. The CDR3 extends over 14 amino acids. The sample comes from a study of T cell changes during pregnancy in multiple sclerosis. Libraries were prepared by immunoSEQ multiplex PCR; TCRdb keeps only in-frame clonotypes and omits some of them. The repertoire holds approximately 40,000 clones, with about 87% as singletons. The sequence came from a female donor with multiple sclerosis, enrolled in a pregnancy study. V gene TRBV9 combines with J gene TRBJ1-4; D is ambiguous. Sequencing was performed on CD4+ T cells from peripheral blood mononuclear cells, taken in the second trimester of pregnancy. CDR3 loop: CASSPQVPPGKLFF. In DNA form, the CDR3 reads TGTGCCAGCAGCCCCCAGGTCCCGCCCGGAAAACTGTTTTTT.